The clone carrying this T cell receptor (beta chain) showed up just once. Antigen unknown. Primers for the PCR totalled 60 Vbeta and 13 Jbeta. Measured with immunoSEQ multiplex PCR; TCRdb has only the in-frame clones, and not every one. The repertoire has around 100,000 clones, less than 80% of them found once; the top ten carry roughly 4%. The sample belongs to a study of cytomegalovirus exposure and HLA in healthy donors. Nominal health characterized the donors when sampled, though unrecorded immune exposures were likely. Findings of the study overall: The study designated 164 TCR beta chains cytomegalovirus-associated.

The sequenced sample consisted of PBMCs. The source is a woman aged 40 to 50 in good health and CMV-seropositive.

CDR3 in amino acids: CASTRLAGLTDTQYF. DNA for the CDR3: TGTGCCAGCACGCGACTAGCGGGTTTGACAGATACGCAGTATTTT. V gene TRBV2 combines with J gene TRBJ2-3; 10 bases agree with TRBD2. CDR1 is SNHLY and CDR2 is FYNNEI in the germline V gene. The CDR3 length is 15 residues. Germline trimming cut 7 bases from V and 3 bases from J; bases unmatched to any gene: 7.